This TCR beta chain was retrieved from a study of early T cells in non-severe SARS-CoV-2 infection. About the research overall: Whole-blood bulk RNA, unsorted, was sequenced, and chains were unpaired.

Germline values: CDR1 MNHNY, CDR2 SVGAGI (reference sequence). Trimming took 5 bases from V and 7 from J; bases not matched to a gene: 5. The CDR3 runs 14 residues. With regard to this clonotype: What it binds is not known.

The study's findings and limits: VDJdb matching favored anti-spike CD8 responses, missing private and CD4 specificities.

Individual cDNA molecules received unique molecular identifiers during library preparation. TCRdb re-derived calls from the 5' RACE reads in MiXCR, one entry per CDR3 protein. The table shows 100,000 or so distinct CDR3 sequences, with about 15% occurring only once. The sequence was obtained from an adult who was a healthcare worker with PCR-confirmed SARS-CoV-2 infection or an uninfected control (not recorded which). The sequences come from whole blood, collected at baseline. The genes are TRBV6-6 and TRBJ1-6; 7 nucleotides match TRBD1. CDR3 nucleotides: TGTGCCAGCAGTGGCCGGGACAGAAATTCACCCCTCCACTTT. Its translation: CASSGRDRNSPLHF.